This T cell receptor (beta chain) comes out of a study of T cells and Merkel cell carcinoma outcomes. Notes on the study in general: Repertoire plus T-cell density reportedly predicted Merkel cell carcinoma outcomes.

The assay was immunoSEQ multiplex PCR, and TCRdb's table has in-frame clones only and misses some. The data show some 1,900 clones, with 75% to 80% seen just once and approximately 26% held by the top ten. To note about this clone: Its antigen is as yet unknown.

Germline CDR1 SQVTM, CDR2 ANQGSEA. The CDR3 sequence is 13 residues long. After removal of 7 bases from V and 5 bases from J, the junction contained 6 bases not matched to a gene. The rearrangement joins TRBV29-1 to TRBJ2-2; 8 bases map to TRBD1. This clonotype was sampled from a human donor with Merkel cell carcinoma. The source material was tumor tissue from Merkel cell carcinoma. The CDR3 here is CSAGQGRTGELFF. DNA of the CDR3: TGCAGCGCCGGACAGGGTAGGACCGGGGAGCTGTTTTTT.